This TCR beta chain derives from a study of T cells after posttransplantation cyclophosphamide. TCRdb keeps only in-frame clones here, not all; method: immunoSEQ multiplex PCR. Altogether around 34,000 clones were found in the sample, and no singletons occur. This clone occurred many times. Antigen specificity is unknown. On the day of bone marrow donation, the related graft donor provided peripheral blood. Study-wide results and limits: TRB clonality was highly associated with recipient CMV seropositivity and reactivation.

The CDR3 is made up of 13 amino acids. Germline V gene lookup returns CDR1 MNHEY and CDR2 SMNVEV (reference sequence). V shed 6 bases and J shed 0 bases, with 9 bases lying between them. The source is a woman between 45 and 60 years old in good health and a related stem cell transplant donor. The chain joins TRBV27 to TRBJ2-7, with a weak D call TRBD2 (6 bases). Material for sequencing was PBMCs. The CDR3 region is CASRSGPSYEQYF. CDR3 DNA: TGTGCCAGCAGGAGCGGGCCCTCCTACGAGCAGTACTTC.